This TCR beta chain originates from a study of cytomegalovirus exposure and HLA in healthy donors. V was pared by 3 bases and J by 7 bases, with 13 bases between. CDR1 is LNHDA, CDR2 SQIVND, per germline (reference sequence). The CDR3 runs to 14 residues. Method: immunoSEQ multiplex PCR; TCRdb's copy keeps in-frame clones and lacks some. The sample includes 120,000 or so clones, 75% to 90% of them seen just once. Input material: PBMCs. The V gene is TRBV19, the J gene TRBJ1-5; D is perhaps TRBD1 (6 bases). The source is a man aged 18 to 29 in good health and CMV-seropositive. CDR3 amino acids: CASSMLGGEQPQHF. Here the CDR3 DNA reads TGTGCCAGTAGTATGTTAGGGGGAGAGCAGCCCCAGCATTTT.